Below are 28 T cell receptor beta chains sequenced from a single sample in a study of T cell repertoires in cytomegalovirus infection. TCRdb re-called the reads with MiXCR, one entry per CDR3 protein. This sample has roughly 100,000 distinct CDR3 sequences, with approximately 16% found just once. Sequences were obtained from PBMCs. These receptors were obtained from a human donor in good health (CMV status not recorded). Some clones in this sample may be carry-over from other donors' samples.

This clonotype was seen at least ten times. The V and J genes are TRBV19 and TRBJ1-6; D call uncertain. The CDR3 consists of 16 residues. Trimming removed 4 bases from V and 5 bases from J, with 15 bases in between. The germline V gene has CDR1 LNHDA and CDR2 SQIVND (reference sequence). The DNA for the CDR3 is TGTGCCAGTAGTAGATCTGTCGCCGCCAATAATTCACCCCTCCACTTT. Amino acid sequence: CASSRSVAANNSPLHF.

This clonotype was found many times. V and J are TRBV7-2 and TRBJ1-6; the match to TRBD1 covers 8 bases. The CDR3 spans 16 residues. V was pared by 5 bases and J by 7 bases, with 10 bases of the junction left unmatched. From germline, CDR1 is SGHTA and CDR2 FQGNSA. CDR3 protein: CASSPRTGSGNSPLHF. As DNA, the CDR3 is TGTGCCAGCAGCCCGAGGACAGGGTCGGGCAATTCACCCCTCCACTTT.

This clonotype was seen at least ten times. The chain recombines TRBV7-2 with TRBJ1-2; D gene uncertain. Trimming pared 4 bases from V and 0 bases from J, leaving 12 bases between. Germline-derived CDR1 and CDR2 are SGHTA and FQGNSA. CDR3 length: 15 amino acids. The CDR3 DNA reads TGTGCCAGCAGCTCCCCCGGGCGCACTAACTATGGCTACACCTTC. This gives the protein CASSSPGRTNYGYTF.

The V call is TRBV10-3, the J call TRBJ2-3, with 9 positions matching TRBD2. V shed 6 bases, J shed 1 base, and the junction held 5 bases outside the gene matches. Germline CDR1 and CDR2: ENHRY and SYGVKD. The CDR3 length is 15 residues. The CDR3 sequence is CAIRLSGGRTDTQYF. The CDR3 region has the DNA TGTGCCATCAGATTAAGCGGGGGGCGCACAGATACGCAGTATTTT.

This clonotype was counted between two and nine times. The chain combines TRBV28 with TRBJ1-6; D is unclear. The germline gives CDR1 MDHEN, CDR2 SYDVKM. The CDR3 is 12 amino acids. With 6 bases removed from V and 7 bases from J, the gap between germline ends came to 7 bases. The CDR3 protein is CASRNGNSPLHF. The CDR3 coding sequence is TGTGCCAGCAGAAACGGGAATTCACCCCTCCACTTT.

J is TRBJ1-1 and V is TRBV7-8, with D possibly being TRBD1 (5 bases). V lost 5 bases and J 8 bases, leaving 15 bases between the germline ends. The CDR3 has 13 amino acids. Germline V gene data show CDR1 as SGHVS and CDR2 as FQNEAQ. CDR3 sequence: CASSRVLREEAFF. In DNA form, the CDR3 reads TGTGCCAGCAGCCGCGTCCTCAGGGAGGAAGCTTTCTTT.

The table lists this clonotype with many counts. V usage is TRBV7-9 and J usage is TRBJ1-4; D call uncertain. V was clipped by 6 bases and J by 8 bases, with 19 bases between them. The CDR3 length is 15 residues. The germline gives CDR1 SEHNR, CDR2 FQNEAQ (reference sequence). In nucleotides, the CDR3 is TGTGCCAGCAGTCAGCGCCGGGAGTTGTGGGAAAAACTGTTTTTT. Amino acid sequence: CASSQRRELWEKLFF.

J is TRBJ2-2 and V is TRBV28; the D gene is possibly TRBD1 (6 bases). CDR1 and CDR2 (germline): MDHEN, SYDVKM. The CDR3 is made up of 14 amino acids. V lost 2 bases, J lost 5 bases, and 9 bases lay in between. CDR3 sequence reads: CASSLVQGTGELFF. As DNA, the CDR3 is TGTGCCAGCAGTTTAGTTCAGGGGACCGGGGAGCTGTTTTTT.

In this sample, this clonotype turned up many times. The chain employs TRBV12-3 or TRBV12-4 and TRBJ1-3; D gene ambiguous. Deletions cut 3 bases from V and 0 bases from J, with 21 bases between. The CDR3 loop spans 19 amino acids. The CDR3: CASSLSASTYTTSGNTIYF. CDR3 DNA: TGTGCCAGCAGTTTGAGTGCCTCAACCTACACGACCTCTGGAAACACCATATATTTT.

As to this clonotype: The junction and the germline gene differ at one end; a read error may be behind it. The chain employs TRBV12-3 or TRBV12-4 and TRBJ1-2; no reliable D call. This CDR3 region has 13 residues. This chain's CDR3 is CASSFNPNSGYTF. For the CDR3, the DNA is TGTGCCAGCAGTTTTAACCCAAACTCTGGCTACACCTTC.

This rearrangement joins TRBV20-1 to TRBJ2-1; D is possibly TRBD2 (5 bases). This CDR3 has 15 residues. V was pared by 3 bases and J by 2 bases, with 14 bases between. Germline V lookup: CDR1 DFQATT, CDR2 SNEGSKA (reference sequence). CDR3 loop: CSARSGSLTYNEQFF. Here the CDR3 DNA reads TGCAGTGCTAGGTCTGGGAGTCTAACCTACAATGAGCAGTTCTTC.

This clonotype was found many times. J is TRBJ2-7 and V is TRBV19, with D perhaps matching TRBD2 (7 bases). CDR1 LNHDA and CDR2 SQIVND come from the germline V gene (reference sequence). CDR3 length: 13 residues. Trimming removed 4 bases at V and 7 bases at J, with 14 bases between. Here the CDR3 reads CASSSGGSPEQYF. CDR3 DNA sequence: TGTGCCAGTAGTAGCGGGGGCTCGCCGGAGCAGTACTTC.

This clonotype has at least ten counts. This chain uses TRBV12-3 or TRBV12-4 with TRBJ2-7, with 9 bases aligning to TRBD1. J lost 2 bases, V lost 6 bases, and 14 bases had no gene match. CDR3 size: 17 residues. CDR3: CASRIPTGGNQTYEQYF. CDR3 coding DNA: TGTGCCAGCAGGATTCCAACAGGGGGCAATCAGACCTACGAGCAGTACTTC.

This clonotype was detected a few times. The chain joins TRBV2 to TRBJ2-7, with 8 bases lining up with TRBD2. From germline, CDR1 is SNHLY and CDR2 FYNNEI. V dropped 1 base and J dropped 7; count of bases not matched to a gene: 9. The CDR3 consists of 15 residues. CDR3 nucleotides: TGTGCCAGCAGTGAAGTCAGCGGGGGCACGGGGGAGCAGTACTTC. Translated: CASSEVSGGTGEQYF. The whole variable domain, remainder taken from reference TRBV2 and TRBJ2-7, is EPEVTQTPSHQVTQMGQEVILRCVPISNHLYFYWYRQILGQKVEFLVSFYNNEISEKSEIFDDQFSVERPDGSNFTLKIRSTKLEDSAMYFCASSEVSGGTGEQYFGPGTRLTVT.

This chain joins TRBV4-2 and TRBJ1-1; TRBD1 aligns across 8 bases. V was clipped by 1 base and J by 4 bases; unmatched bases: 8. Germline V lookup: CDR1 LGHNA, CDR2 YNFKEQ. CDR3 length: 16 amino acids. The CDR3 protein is CASSQGPDREFTEAFF. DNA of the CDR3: TGTGCCAGCAGCCAAGGGCCGGACAGGGAGTTCACTGAAGCTTTCTTT.

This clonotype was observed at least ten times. CDR3 nucleotide sequence: TGTGCCAGCTTCGTCAGGATAAACTATGGCTACACCTTC. It yields the protein CASFVRINYGYTF. The chain carries TRBV7-2 and TRBJ1-2; no clear D gene. CDR1 is SGHTA and CDR2 is FQGNSA in the germline V gene. The V and J ends lost 8 bases and 2 bases respectively, with 12 bases between them. CDR3 size: 13 residues.

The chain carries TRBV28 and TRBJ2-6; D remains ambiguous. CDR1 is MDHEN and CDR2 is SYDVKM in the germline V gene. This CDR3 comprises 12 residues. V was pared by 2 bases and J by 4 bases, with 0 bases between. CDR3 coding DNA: TGTGCCAGCAGTTTAGGGGCCAACGTCCTGACTTTC. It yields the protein CASSLGANVLTF.

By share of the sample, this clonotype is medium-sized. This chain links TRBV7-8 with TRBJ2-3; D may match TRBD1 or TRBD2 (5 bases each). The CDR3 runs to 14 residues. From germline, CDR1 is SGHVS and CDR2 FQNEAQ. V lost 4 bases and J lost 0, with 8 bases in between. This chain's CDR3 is CASSYRTSTDTQYF. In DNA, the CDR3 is TGTGCCAGCAGCTACAGGACTAGCACAGATACGCAGTATTTT. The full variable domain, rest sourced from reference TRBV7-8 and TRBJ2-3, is GAGVSQSPRYKVAKRGQDVALRCDPISGHVSLFWYQQALGQGPEFLTYFQNEAQLDKSGLPSDRFFAERPEGSVSTLKIQRTQQEDSAVYLCASSYRTSTDTQYFGPGTRLTVL.

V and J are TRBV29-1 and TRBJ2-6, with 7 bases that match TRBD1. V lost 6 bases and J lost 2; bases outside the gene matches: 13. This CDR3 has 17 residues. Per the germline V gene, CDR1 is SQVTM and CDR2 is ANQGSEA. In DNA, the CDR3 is TGCAGCGTGTCGACAGGGAACACCCCAACTGGGGCCAACGTCCTGACTTTC. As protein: CSVSTGNTPTGANVLTF.

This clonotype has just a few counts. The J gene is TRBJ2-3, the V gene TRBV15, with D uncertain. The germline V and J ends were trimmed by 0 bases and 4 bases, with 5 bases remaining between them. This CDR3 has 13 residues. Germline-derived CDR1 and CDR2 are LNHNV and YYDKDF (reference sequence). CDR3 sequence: CATSRDLADTQYF. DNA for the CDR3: TGTGCCACCAGCAGAGATTTGGCAGATACGCAGTATTTT.

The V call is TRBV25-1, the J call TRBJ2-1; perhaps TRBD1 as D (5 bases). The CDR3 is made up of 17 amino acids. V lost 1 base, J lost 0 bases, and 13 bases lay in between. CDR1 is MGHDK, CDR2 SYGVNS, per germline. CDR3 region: CASSEFTGGSSYNEQFF. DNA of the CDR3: TGTGCCAGCAGTGAATTTACAGGCGGAAGCTCCTACAATGAGCAGTTCTTC.

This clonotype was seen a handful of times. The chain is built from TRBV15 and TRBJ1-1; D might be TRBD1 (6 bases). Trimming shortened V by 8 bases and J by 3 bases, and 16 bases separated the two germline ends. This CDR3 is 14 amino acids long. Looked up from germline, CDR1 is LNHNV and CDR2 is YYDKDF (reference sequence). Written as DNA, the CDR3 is TGTGCCACCCTAGGGGGGGGGGGGCACACTGAAGCTTTCTTT. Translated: CATLGGGGHTEAFF.

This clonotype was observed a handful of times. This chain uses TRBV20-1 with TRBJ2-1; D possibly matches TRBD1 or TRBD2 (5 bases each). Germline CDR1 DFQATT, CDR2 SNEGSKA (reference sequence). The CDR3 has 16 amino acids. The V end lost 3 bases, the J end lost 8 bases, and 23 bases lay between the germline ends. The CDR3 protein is CSASKKLRVRGDEQFF. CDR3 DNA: TGCAGTGCTAGTAAGAAACTCAGGGTTAGGGGAGATGAGCAGTTCTTC.

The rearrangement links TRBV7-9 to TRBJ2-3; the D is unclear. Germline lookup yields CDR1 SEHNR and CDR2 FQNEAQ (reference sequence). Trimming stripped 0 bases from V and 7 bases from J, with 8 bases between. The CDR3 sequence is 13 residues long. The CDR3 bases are TGTGCCAGCAGCTTAGCGACTGCCAATACGCAGTATTTT. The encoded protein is CASSLATANTQYF.

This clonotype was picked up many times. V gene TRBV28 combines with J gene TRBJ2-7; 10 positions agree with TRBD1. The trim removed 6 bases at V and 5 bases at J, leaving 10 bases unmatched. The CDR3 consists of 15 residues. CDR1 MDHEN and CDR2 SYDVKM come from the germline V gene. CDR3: CASRGPGQGVHEQYF. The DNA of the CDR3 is TGTGCCAGCAGGGGCCCCGGACAGGGGGTCCACGAGCAGTACTTC.

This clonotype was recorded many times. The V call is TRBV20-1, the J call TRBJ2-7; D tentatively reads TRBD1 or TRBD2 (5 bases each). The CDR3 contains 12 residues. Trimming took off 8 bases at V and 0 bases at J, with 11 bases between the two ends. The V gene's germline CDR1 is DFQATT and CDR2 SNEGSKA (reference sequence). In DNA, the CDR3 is TGCAGTTGCGCAGGGAGCTCCTACGAGCAGTACTTC. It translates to CSCAGSSYEQYF.

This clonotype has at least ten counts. The CDR3: CAISDETGGKSNQPQHF. CDR3 nucleotides: TGTGCCATCAGTGACGAGACAGGGGGGAAAAGCAATCAGCCCCAGCATTTT. J is TRBJ1-5 and V is TRBV10-3; 9 bases are shared with TRBD1. This CDR3 comprises 17 residues. With V trimmed by 3 bases and J by 1 base, 7 bases remained unmatched. CDR1 is ENHRY, CDR2 SYGVKD, per germline.

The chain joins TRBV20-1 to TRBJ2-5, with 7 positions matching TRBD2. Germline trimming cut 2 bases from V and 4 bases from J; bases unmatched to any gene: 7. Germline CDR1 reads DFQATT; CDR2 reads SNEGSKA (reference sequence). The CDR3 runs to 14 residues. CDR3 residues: CSARRSGGPETQYF. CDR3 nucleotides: TGCAGTGCTAGAAGGTCGGGGGGTCCAGAGACCCAGTACTTC.